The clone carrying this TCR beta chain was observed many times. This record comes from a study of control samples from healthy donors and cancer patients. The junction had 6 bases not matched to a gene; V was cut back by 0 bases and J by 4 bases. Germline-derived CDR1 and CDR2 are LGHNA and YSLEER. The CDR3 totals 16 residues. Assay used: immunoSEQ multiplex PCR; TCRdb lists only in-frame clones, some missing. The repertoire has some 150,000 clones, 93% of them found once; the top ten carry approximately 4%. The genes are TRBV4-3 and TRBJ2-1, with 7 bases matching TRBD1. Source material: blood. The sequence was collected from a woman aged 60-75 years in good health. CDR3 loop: CASSQEGSGGYNEQFF. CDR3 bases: TGCGCCAGCAGCCAAGAGGGTTCAGGGGGTTACAATGAGCAGTTCTTC.